This T cell receptor (beta chain) was identified in a study of blood T cell repertoires in COVID-19. Turning to the study itself: Spain, Italy and the United States supplied samples that represented acute and convalescent COVID-19. Sample material is recorded as cDNA or gDNA derived from T cells, B-cell-depleted T cells, or PBMCs.

Germline loops: CDR1 MNHEY, CDR2 SVGEGT. The CDR3 covers 14 residues. V was clipped by 5 bases and J by 7 bases; unmatched bases: 9. In the source study's methods: Amplification of reference gene primers provided the estimated nucleated cell counts. Sequencing was performed with immunoSEQ multiplex PCR; in TCRdb, only in-frame clones are kept and a portion is missing. The V and J calls and clone size are taken from that table; D and trimming were inferred from the DNA. Among about 230,000 clones listed, about 90% were seen once. This clone appeared a few times. This sequence originates from a young woman who had recovered from COVID-19. The chain couples TRBV6-2 or TRBV6-3 to TRBJ1-2; 8 nucleotides match TRBD1. The source material was peripheral blood. CDR3 in amino acids: CASSDRGPVVGYTF. The CDR3 nucleotides read TGTGCCAGCAGTGACAGGGGCCCGGTGGTTGGCTACACCTTC.